These 32 T cell receptor beta chains originate from one sample sequenced in a study of blood T cells in healthy people across ages (dated by TCRdb to 2015 to 2017). The library came from 5' RACE. TCRdb names Illumina HiSeq 2500 as the instrument used. A second PCR of roughly 7 to 12 cycles was performed with a sample-barcoded 5' primer and a J-beta primer mix. TCRdb took the public reads, trimmed them with fastp at Q25, ran MiXCR for clone calling and kept in-frame beta chains. Each record represents a unique CDR3 protein, reported with the most common genes and DNA among its rows. This sample is represented by about 1.4 million distinct CDR3 sequences; approximately 59% of them were singletons. Of the sample, more than 6% falls within the top ten clones. The sequenced sample was blood. These receptors originate from a young man in good health.

This clonotype has more than one count but fewer than ten. The chain has TRBV12-3 or TRBV12-4 and TRBJ2-1; 7 bases agree with TRBD2. The CDR3 loop spans 14 amino acids. V lost 4 bases and J lost 2; bases outside the gene matches: 2. CDR3 sequence (DNA): TGTGCCAGCAGTTCAACTAGCGCCTACAATGAGCAGTTCTTC. This translates into CASSSTSAYNEQFF.

Turning to this clonotype: The junction differs from germline at one of its ends, possibly a read error. The chain joins TRBV4-1 to TRBJ2-1, with a weak D call TRBD1 (6 bases). This CDR3 is built from 16 residues. CDR1 is MGHRA, CDR2 YSYEKL, per germline. The DNA for the CDR3 is TGTGCCAGCAGCCAAGGGATCAGGGGCTCCTACAATGAGCAGTTCTTC. Protein sequence: CASSQGIRGSYNEQFF.

In this sample, this clonotype turned up a few times. The rearrangement joins TRBV11-2 to TRBJ2-5; 11 positions match TRBD2. The CDR3 length is 15 residues. After removal of 3 bases from V and 11 bases from J, the junction contained 11 bases not matched to a gene. Germline CDR1 reads SGHAT; CDR2 reads FQNNGV. The CDR3 protein is CASSFSLLAGAEQYF. The CDR3 region has the DNA TGTGCCAGCAGCTTTTCCTTACTAGCGGGGGCTGAGCAGTACTTC.

Remarks on this clonotype: One junction end does not reproduce the germline sequence, and a read error may be involved. The chain has TRBV4-1 and TRBJ2-7, with 10 bases matching TRBD2. The germline V gene has CDR1 MGHRA and CDR2 YSYEKL. The CDR3 runs to 19 residues. CDR3 in amino acids: CASSQGLAGDILGANERYF. The CDR3 DNA follows: TGCGCCAGCAGCCAAGGCCTAGCGGGAGACATTTTGGGTGCTAACGAGCGGTACTTC.

This chain connects TRBV10-3 to TRBJ2-1, with TRBD2 matching over 7 bases. Germline V CDR1 and CDR2: ENHRY, SYGVKD. The CDR3 is made up of 15 amino acids. V gave up 2 bases and J gave up 4 bases; unmatched junction bases: 5. CDR3 amino acids: CAISEALGGYNEQFF. The CDR3 DNA reads as TGTGCCATCAGTGAGGCCTTGGGGGGGTACAATGAGCAGTTCTTC.

The CDR3 DNA is TGTGCCAGCAGCTATATCCGGACTTACGAGCAGTACTTC. Its protein product is CASSYIRTYEQYF. This rearrangement joins TRBV28 to TRBJ2-7; the D gene is possibly TRBD2 (5 bases). This CDR3 comprises 13 residues. The V gene lost 6 bases and the J gene lost 4 bases, with 13 bases spanning the gap. Germline V gene data show CDR1 as MDHEN and CDR2 as SYDVKM.

The chain employs TRBV3-1 and TRBJ2-5; TRBD1 aligns across 7 bases. Looked up from germline, CDR1 is LGHDT and CDR2 is YNNKEL (reference sequence). The J segment lost 5 bases and the V segment lost 4 bases, leaving 7 bases of the junction unmatched. The CDR3 spans 14 residues. CDR3 sequence: CASSPPGRGETQYF. CDR3 DNA: TGTGCCAGCAGCCCCCCGGGCAGGGGGGAGACCCAGTACTTC.

This rearrangement joins TRBV29-1 to TRBJ2-7, with 10 bases matching TRBD1. V dropped 4 bases and J dropped 0; count of bases not matched to a gene: 6. Germline CDR1 is SQVTM and CDR2 is ANQGSEA. This CDR3 is built from 15 residues. The CDR3 spells CSVARTGGVSYEQYF. The CDR3 DNA is TGCAGCGTTGCTCGGACAGGGGGTGTCTCCTACGAGCAGTACTTC.

A single count supports this clonotype. The rearrangement links TRBV3-1 to TRBJ1-6, with 9 bases lining up with TRBD1. The V and J ends lost 3 bases and 9 bases, in that order; junction bases with no gene match: 3. The CDR3 sequence is 14 residues long. The germline CDR1 and CDR2 sequences are LGHDT and YNNKEL (reference sequence). CDR3 in DNA: TGTGCCAGCAGCCAGCCGGGACAGGGTTCACCCCTCCACTTT. This translates into CASSQPGQGSPLHF.

J is TRBJ1-6 and V is TRBV11-2; TRBD1 agrees at 7 bases. CDR1 and CDR2 from the germline V gene are SGHAT and FQNNGV. The CDR3 runs 15 residues. V lost 2 bases, J lost 6 bases, and 4 bases stayed unmatched. The CDR3: CASSLRDRVNSPLHF. CDR3 in DNA: TGTGCCAGCAGCTTACGAGACAGGGTTAATTCACCCCTCCACTTT.

The V call is TRBV2, the J call TRBJ2-7, with 8 bases that match TRBD2. The closer fit of TRBJ2-5 to the DNA end suggests the J call may be wrong. CDR1 and CDR2 (germline): SNHLY, FYNNEI. This CDR3 has 15 residues. The DNA for the CDR3 is TGTGCCAGCAATGCTCGGGCGGGGGGCCCAGAGACCCAGTACTTC. This encodes CASNARAGGPETQYF.

The table lists this clonotype with a count of one. The V call is TRBV18, the J call TRBJ1-6, with a weak D call TRBD1 (6 bases). The length of the CDR3 is 16 residues. Germline values: CDR1 KGHSH, CDR2 LQKENI. Trimming left V 5 bases short and J 7 bases short, with 18 bases between. Here the CDR3 reads CASSSSGTKANSPLHF. The CDR3 nucleotides are TGTGCCAGCTCATCCTCCGGGACAAAAGCGAATTCACCCCTCCACTTT.

The chain recombines TRBV4-1 with TRBJ2-5, with D maybe TRBD2 (6 bases). The CDR3 totals 17 residues. Trimming stripped 4 bases from V and 2 bases from J, with 20 bases between. Germline-derived CDR1 and CDR2 are MGHRA and YSYEKL. This CDR3 is CASSLTPGRDSQETQYF. CDR3 DNA sequence: TGCGCCAGCAGCCTCACACCTGGGCGGGACTCACAAGAGACCCAGTACTTC.

V gene TRBV7-2 combines with J gene TRBJ2-7; TRBD1 matches at 7 bases. Germline V gene data show CDR1 as SGHTA and CDR2 as FQGNSA. The CDR3 length is 15 residues. The ends lost 5 bases at V and 2 bases at J; junction bases unmatched: 9. The CDR3 bases are TGTGCCAGCAGCCCGGGACAGCCTTTCGCCTACGAGCAGTACTTC. Its protein is CASSPGQPFAYEQYF.

A few counts support this clonotype. The chain is built from TRBV14 and TRBJ2-3, with 7 bases matching TRBD2. Germline values: CDR1 SGHDN, CDR2 FVKESK. Trimming at V came to 0 bases and at J to 1 base, leaving 7 bases not matched to a gene. CDR3 length equals 17 residues. The CDR3 loop reads CASSQDEAGAGTDTQYF. The CDR3 coding sequence is TGTGCCAGCAGCCAAGATGAGGCGGGAGCTGGCACAGATACGCAGTATTTT.

V is TRBV27 and J is TRBJ2-7; D perhaps matches TRBD2 (5 bases). The CDR3 totals 13 residues. Germline CDR1 MNHEY, CDR2 SMNVEV (reference sequence). The germline V and J ends were trimmed by 8 bases and 2 bases, with 13 bases remaining between them. The CDR3 sequence is CASGFGRAYEQYF. CDR3 nucleotide sequence: TGTGCCAGCGGGTTTGGGCGGGCCTACGAGCAGTACTTC.

This chain uses TRBV12-3 or TRBV12-4 with TRBJ2-3, with D perhaps assigned TRBD1 or TRBD2 (5 bases each). The CDR3 is 15 residues long. Trimming cost V 7 bases and J 3 bases, with 17 bases left between them. CDR3 coding DNA: TGTGCCAGCAATAAGCCGGGATCAGGGACAGATACGCAGTATTTT. Translating gives CASNKPGSGTDTQYF.

The rearrangement joins TRBV13 to TRBJ2-7; perhaps TRBD1 as D (6 bases). Trimming stripped 5 bases from V and 0 bases from J, with 11 bases between. The germline V gene has CDR1 PRHDT and CDR2 FYEKMQ (reference sequence). There are 14 residues in the CDR3. CDR3 bases: TGTGCCAGCAGCGGCCGGGACATCTCCTACGAGCAGTACTTC. Amino acids: CASSGRDISYEQYF.

This clonotype was counted between two and nine times. The V call is TRBV6-1, the J call TRBJ2-7; possible D gene TRBD2, 5 bases. V lost 3 bases to trimming and J lost 1 base, with 10 bases between them. The CDR3 runs to 14 residues. Germline CDR1 and CDR2: MNHNS and SASEGT. CDR3 region: CASSDLDSSYEQYF. In nucleotides, the CDR3 is TGTGCCAGCAGTGACTTGGACTCGTCCTACGAGCAGTACTTC.

This clonotype was counted a few times. The chain recombines TRBV29-1 with TRBJ1-2, with a possible D match to TRBD1 (5 bases). This CDR3 is 13 amino acids long. Trimming took 4 bases from V and 4 from J, leaving 13 bases between them. The germline V gene encodes CDR1 SQVTM and CDR2 ANQGSEA. CDR3 loop: CSVGVSGGYGYTF. CDR3 nucleotide sequence: TGCAGCGTTGGGGTTTCCGGGGGCTATGGCTACACCTTC.

V is TRBV24-1 and J is TRBJ2-7; 9 positions agree with TRBD1. The CDR3 is made up of 12 amino acids. Trimming cost V 3 bases and J 12 bases; bases outside gene matches: 5. Germline V lookup: CDR1 KGHDR, CDR2 SFDVKD. CDR3: CATSDPGQGMYF. CDR3 DNA: TGTGCCACCAGTGATCCAGGACAGGGGATGTACTTC.

This clonotype was counted between two and nine times. This CDR3 is CASSKQGAGKNIQYF. The CDR3 DNA follows: TGTGCCAGCAGTAAACAGGGGGCGGGCAAAAACATTCAGTACTTC. The gene calls are TRBV27 and TRBJ2-4; 9 bases agree with TRBD1. Trimming at V came to 5 bases and at J to 3 bases, leaving 5 bases not matched to a gene. The CDR3 sequence is 15 residues long. Germline V lookup: CDR1 MNHEY, CDR2 SMNVEV (reference sequence).

This clonotype has just one count. This chain links TRBV6-5 with TRBJ2-1; D unclear. Germline CDR1 MNHEY, CDR2 SVGAGI. V was cut by 5 bases and J by 3 bases, with 11 bases left in between. The CDR3 runs to 14 residues. The CDR3 spells CASSPTWSYNEQFF. The CDR3 nucleotides are TGTGCCAGCAGTCCCACGTGGAGCTACAATGAGCAGTTCTTC.

The chain employs TRBV12-3 or TRBV12-4 and TRBJ1-5; 8 nucleotides align to TRBD1. The CDR3 runs 17 residues. The V segment lost 3 bases and the J segment 0 bases; nucleotides outside the gene matches: 7. CDR3: CASSFWTGLGSNQPQHF. For the CDR3, the DNA is TGTGCCAGCAGTTTCTGGACAGGGTTGGGTAGCAATCAGCCCCAGCATTTT.

This sequence joins TRBV5-6 and TRBJ1-5; perhaps TRBD1 as D (5 bases). Germline values: CDR1 SGHDT, CDR2 YYEEEE. V lost 2 bases, J lost 4 bases, and 13 bases lay in between. This CDR3 has 15 residues. As DNA, the CDR3 is TGTGCCAGCAGCTTATGGGCAGGGTTTAATCAGCCCCAGCATTTT. The encoded protein is CASSLWAGFNQPQHF.

This chain joins TRBV4-3 and TRBJ1-2, with D uncertain. The CDR3 is 14 amino acids. Deletions cut 1 base from V and 4 bases from J, with 10 bases between. The germline CDR1 and CDR2 sequences are LGHNA and YSLEER. CDR3 protein: CASSQGIGSYGYTF. Written as DNA, the CDR3 is TGCGCCAGCAGCCAAGGAATAGGGTCCTATGGCTACACCTTC.

The CDR3: CATSRGFGDTQYF. DNA of the CDR3: TGTGCCACCAGCAGAGGGTTCGGAGATACGCAGTATTTT. This chain connects TRBV24-1 to TRBJ2-3, with D possibly TRBD2 on 5 matching bases. V was trimmed by 7 bases and J by 5 bases, leaving 12 bases between them. The CDR3 contains 13 residues. Germline loops: CDR1 KGHDR, CDR2 SFDVKD.

The rearrangement uses TRBV11-2 and TRBJ2-1, with D possibly being TRBD1 (6 bases). This CDR3 is built from 14 residues. Trimming removed 3 bases from V and 10 bases from J, with 16 bases in between. The germline gives CDR1 SGHAT, CDR2 FQNNGV. This chain's CDR3 is CASSLVQGRGEQFF. In DNA, the CDR3 is TGTGCCAGCAGCTTGGTACAGGGTCGGGGCGAGCAGTTCTTC.

There are many counts of this clonotype. One end of the junction varies from germline; a read error may be responsible. The V call is TRBV27, the J call TRBJ2-1, with D perhaps TRBD1 (5 bases). Germline CDR1 reads MNHEY; CDR2 reads SMNVEV (reference sequence). The CDR3 is made up of 13 amino acids. This chain's CDR3 is CASSLSRGNEQFF. In DNA, the CDR3 is TGTGCCAGCAGCTTATCAAGGGGCAATGAGCAGTTCTTC.

The chain links TRBV3-1 to TRBJ1-2; unclear D gene. Trimming stripped 0 bases from V and 7 bases from J, with 15 bases between. Germline CDR1 reads LGHDT; CDR2 reads YNNKEL (reference sequence). The CDR3 spans 15 residues. The CDR3 bases are TGTGCCAGCAGCCAAGATCATGTGGGAACGGGTGGCTACACCTTC. This gives the protein CASSQDHVGTGGYTF.

This clonotype has only a few counts. CDR3 in amino acids: CASTLRTDVGYTF. The CDR3 nucleotides read TGTGCCAGCACCCTCCGAACCGACGTTGGCTACACCTTC. The gene calls are TRBV12-3 or TRBV12-4 and TRBJ1-2; D gene uncertain. Trimming took off 7 bases at V and 7 bases at J, with 16 bases between the two ends. The CDR3 length is 13 residues.

A note on this clonotype: An end of the junction does not agree with germline; a read error may underlie this. The rearrangement uses TRBV29-1 and TRBJ2-6, with D perhaps TRBD1 or TRBD2 (5 bases each). The germline V gene has CDR1 SQVTM and CDR2 ANQGSEA. This CDR3 comprises 18 residues. CDR3 in amino acids: CSVEEWGRGTSGASVLTF. Here the CDR3 DNA reads TGCAGCGTTGAAGAATGGGGAAGAGGGACCTCTGGGGCCAGCGTCCTGACTTTC.